One sample yielded the 19 T cell receptor beta chains listed below, sequenced in a study of T cells in Graves' hyperthyroidism and ophthalmopathy. RNA transcripts served as the template for amplifying TCR beta CDR3 regions. HTBI primers were employed in a first-round RT-PCR of the TCR CDR3. TCRdb reprocessed the multiplex PCR reads with MiXCR, giving one entry per CDR3 protein. This table holds about 290,000 distinct CDR3 sequences, about 14% found once. The sequenced material came from blood. The receptors derive from a woman in her 30s with Graves' hyperthyroidism that later progressed to Graves' ophthalmopathy.

In this sample, this clonotype turned up many times. V usage is TRBV18 and J usage is TRBJ2-2; 7 bases match TRBD1. The CDR3 covers 17 residues. The ends lost 3 bases at V and 0 bases at J; junction bases unmatched: 7. Germline CDR1 is KGHSH and CDR2 is LQKENI. The CDR3 DNA sequence: TGTGCCAGCTCACCGACAGGGATCCTCGCGAACACCGGGGAGCTGTTTTTT. Amino acid sequence: CASSPTGILANTGELFF.

This clonotype came up many times. V is TRBV7-2 and J is TRBJ2-1, with D hard to call. The CDR3 sequence is 16 residues long. Germline V gene lookup returns CDR1 SGHTA and CDR2 FQGNSA. V dropped 6 bases and J dropped 0 bases, with 15 bases sitting between them. The CDR3 DNA reads as TGTGCCAGCAGATTCGGAGTCCTAAGCTCCTACAATGAGCAGTTCTTC. This translates into CASRFGVLSSYNEQFF.

The chain couples TRBV5-5 to TRBJ2-5, with 8 bases aligning to TRBD1. The CDR3 extends over 13 amino acids. Unmatched junction bases numbered 1, after V lost 1 base and J lost 5 bases. Germline CDR1 SGHKS, CDR2 YYEKEE (reference sequence). The CDR3 loop reads CASSLWTGETQYF. The CDR3 DNA reads as TGTGCCAGCAGCTTGTGGACAGGGGAGACCCAGTACTTC. The whole variable domain, filled in from reference TRBV5-5 and TRBJ2-5, reads DAGVTQSPTHLIKTRGQQVTLRCSPISGHKSVSWYQQVLGQGPQFIFQYYEKEERGRGNFPDRFSARQFPNYSSELNVNALLLGDSALYLCASSLWTGETQYFGPGTRLLVL.

This clonotype has a count of ten or more. V and J are TRBV7-2 and TRBJ2-5; no definite D call. Germline V gives CDR1 SGHTA, CDR2 FQGNSA. The CDR3 runs to 14 residues. V was trimmed by 5 bases and J by 4 bases, leaving 14 bases between them. The CDR3 region has the DNA TGTGCCAGCAGCCATCTAGGGAATACAGAGACCCAGTACTTC. Its translation: CASSHLGNTETQYF. Supplemented by reference TRBV7-2 and TRBJ2-5, the full variable domain reads GAGVSQSPSNKVTEKGKDVELRCDPISGHTALYWYRQSLGQGLEFLIYFQGNSAPDKSGLPSDRFSAERTGGSVSTLTIQRTQQEDSAVYLCASSHLGNTETQYFGPGTRLLVL.

This clonotype was counted many times. V gene TRBV12-3 or TRBV12-4 combines with J gene TRBJ2-7, with a possible D match to TRBD1 (6 bases). CDR3 length: 13 residues. Between the trimmed V and J ends, which lost 6 bases and 7 bases, there was a span of 16 bases. CDR3 bases: TGTGCCAGCAGCTCGACCTCGAGGGGGGAGCAGTACTTC. This gives the protein CASSSTSRGEQYF.

This clonotype was observed a few times. The chain carries TRBV19 and TRBJ1-5; D might be TRBD1 (5 bases). Germline V gene sequence: CDR1 LNHDA, CDR2 SQIVND (reference sequence). This CDR3 has 17 residues. V lost 8 bases, J lost 7 bases, and 27 bases lay in between. CDR3 DNA sequence: TGTGCCAGTGCAGACCGAGGGGCCGCCCTAGAAGAACAGCCCCAGCATTTT. Translating gives CASADRGAALEEQPQHF.

This clonotype was seen only a few times. The J gene is TRBJ2-2, the V gene TRBV6-2 or TRBV6-3; D possibly corresponds to TRBD1 (6 bases). The CDR3 runs to 13 residues. V was pared by 4 bases and J by 6 bases, with 9 bases between. CDR1 is MNHEY, CDR2 SVGEGT, per germline. This CDR3 is CASSSGVAGELFF. In nucleotides, the CDR3 is TGTGCCAGCAGTTCAGGGGTGGCCGGGGAGCTGTTTTTT.

This clonotype was observed at least ten times. The genes are TRBV28 and TRBJ2-7; D is undetermined. The CDR3 extends over 13 amino acids. The V gene's germline CDR1 is MDHEN and CDR2 SYDVKM. V lost 3 bases and J 6 bases, leaving 12 bases between the germline ends. The CDR3 coding sequence is TGTGCCAGCAGTTTTCAACGCGCCTCCGAGCAGTACTTC. It yields the protein CASSFQRASEQYF.

The genes are TRBV11-2 and TRBJ1-4, with D uncertain. Germline CDR1 is SGHAT and CDR2 is FQNNGV. The CDR3 is made up of 14 amino acids. Trimming cost V 5 bases and J 7 bases, with 14 bases left between them. Here the CDR3 DNA reads TGTGCCAGCAGCCCGGGCACTTCGGGTGAAAAACTGTTTTTT. This gives the protein CASSPGTSGEKLFF.

The chain joins TRBV4-3 to TRBJ2-1; 8 nucleotides align to TRBD2. The CDR3 covers 16 residues. V lost 4 bases, J lost 3 bases, and 8 bases stayed unmatched. Germline CDR1 and CDR2: LGHNA and YSLEER. CDR3 in amino acids: CASSPRLAGDYNEQFF. The CDR3 DNA follows: TGCGCCAGCAGCCCCCGCCTAGCGGGCGACTACAATGAGCAGTTCTTC.

This clonotype was recorded at least ten times. The V gene is TRBV7-9, the J gene TRBJ2-1; the D is unclear. Looked up from germline, CDR1 is SEHNR and CDR2 is FQNEAQ (reference sequence). CDR3 length: 13 residues. V lost 5 bases, J lost 8 bases, and 13 bases lay in between. The CDR3 sequence is CASSHPATDEQFF. CDR3 coding DNA: TGTGCCAGCAGCCACCCAGCCACCGATGAGCAGTTCTTC.

This chain links TRBV7-3 with TRBJ2-3; D tentatively reads TRBD1 or TRBD2 (5 bases each). The V end lost 2 bases, the J end lost 2 bases, and 17 bases lay between the germline ends. The CDR3 totals 17 residues. The germline V gene has CDR1 SGHTA and CDR2 FQGTGA. This CDR3 is CASSLLGAKTHTDTQYF. The CDR3 DNA sequence: TGTGCCAGCAGCTTACTCGGGGCCAAGACGCACACAGATACGCAGTATTTT.

This clonotype has a count of ten or more. The chain links TRBV24-1 to TRBJ2-4; D perhaps matches TRBD2 (6 bases). This CDR3 region has 17 residues. Trimming left V 3 bases short and J 3 bases short, with 17 bases between. Germline V gene sequence: CDR1 KGHDR, CDR2 SFDVKD. The CDR3 loop reads CATSDERMPGGKNIQYF. The DNA for the CDR3 is TGTGCCACCAGTGATGAACGGATGCCCGGGGGCAAAAACATTCAGTACTTC.

This clonotype was seen many times. The rearrangement joins TRBV28 to TRBJ1-2; D uncertain. The CDR3 contains 13 residues. The ends were cut back, 10 bases at V and 1 base at J, with 13 bases in the middle. Germline CDR1 reads MDHEN; CDR2 reads SYDVKM. CDR3 nucleotide sequence: TGTGCCATCCGCTCCTCTGGTAACTATGGCTACACCTTC. Protein sequence: CAIRSSGNYGYTF.

The chain uses TRBV5-1 and TRBJ2-2, with D unclear. V was pared by 4 bases and J by 6 bases, with 16 bases between. The CDR3 runs to 15 residues. Germline values: CDR1 SGHRS, CDR2 YFSETQ. CDR3 in amino acids: CASSSVEPGPGELFF. The CDR3 nucleotides are TGCGCCAGCAGCAGTGTGGAGCCCGGGCCCGGGGAGCTGTTTTTT.

The rearrangement uses TRBV9 and TRBJ1-4, with D maybe TRBD1 (5 bases). Germline CDR1 reads SGDLS; CDR2 reads YYNGEE. The CDR3 length is 15 residues. Trimming removed 4 bases from V and 7 bases from J, with 17 bases in between. The CDR3 sequence is CASSPSLGGGEKLFF. The CDR3 coding sequence is TGTGCCAGCAGCCCATCCTTGGGTGGGGGTGAAAAACTGTTTTTT.

The chain joins TRBV3-1 to TRBJ2-7; D remains unclear. Germline V gene data show CDR1 as LGHDT and CDR2 as YNNKEL (reference sequence). The CDR3 contains 12 residues. The V and J ends lost 3 bases and 3 bases respectively, with 6 bases between them. The CDR3 bases are TGTGCCAGCAGCCAGCAGGTCTACGAGCAGTACTTC. Protein sequence: CASSQQVYEQYF.

This clonotype was observed many times. Here the CDR3 reads CASSQGYRTPHGYTF. CDR3 DNA: TGTGCCAGCAGCCAAGGATACAGGACTCCACATGGCTACACCTTC. The V call is TRBV3-1, the J call TRBJ1-2, with D possibly being TRBD1 (5 bases). V lost 1 base, J lost 6 bases, and 15 bases lay in between. This CDR3 contains 15 residues. Per the germline V gene, CDR1 is LGHDT and CDR2 is YNNKEL (reference sequence).

This clonotype occurred many times. The J gene is TRBJ2-7, the V gene TRBV6-1; TRBD1 matches at 7 bases. Losses at the gene ends were 2 bases for V and 2 bases for J; bases not matched to a gene: 3. The CDR3 loop spans 14 amino acids. Germline V lookup: CDR1 MNHNS, CDR2 SASEGT. The CDR3 here is CASSELRGPYEQYF. In DNA form, the CDR3 reads TGTGCCAGCAGTGAACTGAGGGGGCCCTACGAGCAGTACTTC.